There are many counts of the clone carrying this TCR beta chain. These data come from a study of T-cell memory formation after mild COVID-19. TCRdb passed the 5' RACE reads through MiXCR, listing each CDR3 protein once. The sample records about 350,000 distinct CDR3 sequences, about 15% being singletons. V shed 5 bases and J shed 11 bases, with 22 bases lying between them. The CDR3 has 14 amino acids. Germline loops: CDR1 SGHKS, CDR2 YYEKEE (reference sequence). The chain is built from TRBV5-5 and TRBJ1-1; TRBD1 is a possible D gene (5 bases). The specimen was PBMCs or a T cell subset sorted from them (not recorded which). This clonotype was obtained from a young man who had mild COVID-19 (a few samples of this study predate the infection). Cell type and time point are not known. The CDR3 DNA is TGTGCCAGCAGGTCGATTAGGGGAGGAGTACGCGCTTTCTTT. It translates to CASRSIRGGVRAFF.